This T cell receptor (beta chain) derives from a study of immune cell composition in non-small cell lung cancer (TCRdb year 2017). About the investigation overall: Histologic subtype was assigned using H&E plus p63, CK5, Napsin A and TTF-1 immunohistochemistry, mainly lung adenocarcinoma or squamous cell carcinoma. TCR-beta sequencing from Adaptive Biotechnologies was done on 34 to 40 paired sets of NSCLC tumour and non-adjacent lung specimens and on just over 25 tumour-only specimens. For supplementary cohort #1, made up of around ten lung adenocarcinoma cases, paired tumour/lung TCR-beta sequencing was done and TIL populations were generated so that tumour reactivity could be assessed. A few tumour specimens with TCR-beta data were rare histological subtypes and were excluded from the subtype comparisons.

Details on this clone: Its antigen is unknown. The junction departs from the called germline gene at one end, perhaps through a read error.

A two-step multiplex PCR amplified TCR-beta CDR3 regions from genomic DNA, and the second step of the PCR added Illumina-compatible adaptors. TCR-beta immunosequencing was performed on an Illumina platform as a commercial immunoSEQ service. Per the original workflow: Repertoires were described by productive clonality and by Top 10 Clones, which is the percentage of T-cell templates coming from the ten most frequent sequences. Values of productive clonality ranged from 0 to 1, with a monoclonal population indicated by a value of 1. Tumour-associated clones were defined as sequences comprising at least 0.1% of tumour T-cell templates but absent from matched non-adjacent lung, identified via log10 scatter plots. Analyses were done in GraphPad Prism7 and R, with Student's t-tests for two-group comparisons, ANOVA for stages, and linear regression for relationships. In TCRdb, the immuneACCESS table is reduced to in-frame sequences with V and J assigned. These tables do not hold every clone; where another copy was compared, an unresolved V gene accounts for under half, and the others remain unexplained. V and J calls and clone size are those listed in that table; D and trimming were worked out from the DNA. The sample profile shows some 3,500 clones; about four fifths of them were found once. The top ten clonotypes cover about 9.1% of the sample.

Normal lung samples came from the same patient and were non-adjacent lung tissue collected as far from the tumour as possible, with a minimum distance of 3 cm. Genomic DNA was extracted with the QIAamp DNA kit from frozen aliquots of unsorted single-cell suspensions. Tissues arrived within 2 hours after resection and were immediately processed into single-cell suspensions. Tissue was mechanically dissociated and enzymatically digested with DNase I, collagenase I and hyaluronidase for approximately 31 minutes at 37 °C, then filtered and RBC-lysed. Paper-wide results and their limitations: Tumour-associated clones >0.5% were found in nearly half of NSCLC cases, namely in around 36% of adenocarcinomas versus around 76% of squamous carcinomas. Only about 9 cases were included in the reactivity cohort, and sequence sharing between tumour-reactive clones and the dominant in vivo tumour-associated clones was not shown. In ten to eleven adenocarcinoma cases, a strong correlation was found between maximal tumour-associated clone frequency and TIL tumour reactivity, whereas no such correlation was found between overall clonality and TIL tumour reactivity. Smoking pack-years did not significantly correlate with tumour TCR-beta clonality.

There are 14 amino acids in the CDR3, from cysteine to phenylalanine inclusive. Just the 42-base CDR3 DNA is kept, in frame starting at base 1. CDR1 and CDR2, looked up from the germline V gene, are MNHEY and SVGAGI. The sequence links TRBV6-5 to TRBJ1-1, and TRBD1 matches 9 of the central bases. The material sequenced was non-adjacent lung tissue. The source of this sequence is a human donor with non-small cell lung cancer. In nucleotide form, the sequence is TGTGTCAGCAGCACACAGGGGGCGAACACTGAAGCTTTCTTT. Its translation reads: CVSSTQGANTEAFF.